This T cell receptor (beta chain) was profiled in a study of T-cell reconstitution after alpha-beta-depleted transplantation in children. Study observations and caveats: It was newly produced T cells that mostly accounted for T-cell counts and diversity one year after transplant. Expanded graft clones numbering several hundred reportedly gave rise to alpha-beta T cells about two months after transplant.

CDR1 and CDR2 from the germline V gene are MGHRA and YSYEKL. The CDR3 runs to 15 residues. Trimming removed 2 bases at V and 6 bases at J, with 16 bases between. This clonotype was detected ten times or more. The target antigen is unknown. Unique molecular identifiers were incorporated during preparation of the TCRbeta library. TCRdb re-derived calls from the PCR reads in MiXCR, one entry per CDR3 protein. The sample records some 200,000 distinct CDR3 sequences, about 8.2% being singletons. The sequencing here drew on PBMCs, mostly from graft donor cells, taken 360 days after TCRalphabeta/CD19-depleted stem cell transplant. V gene TRBV4-1 combines with J gene TRBJ1-1; D perhaps matches TRBD1 (5 bases). The TCR comes from a male patient aged 2-15 years who had a stem cell transplant for acute myeloid leukemia, so the T cells may come from the graft donor. The CDR3, as DNA: TGCGCCAGCAGCCAATCGAGGGGTCTGATGTCTGAAGCTTTCTTT. Protein product: CASSQSRGLMSEAFF.